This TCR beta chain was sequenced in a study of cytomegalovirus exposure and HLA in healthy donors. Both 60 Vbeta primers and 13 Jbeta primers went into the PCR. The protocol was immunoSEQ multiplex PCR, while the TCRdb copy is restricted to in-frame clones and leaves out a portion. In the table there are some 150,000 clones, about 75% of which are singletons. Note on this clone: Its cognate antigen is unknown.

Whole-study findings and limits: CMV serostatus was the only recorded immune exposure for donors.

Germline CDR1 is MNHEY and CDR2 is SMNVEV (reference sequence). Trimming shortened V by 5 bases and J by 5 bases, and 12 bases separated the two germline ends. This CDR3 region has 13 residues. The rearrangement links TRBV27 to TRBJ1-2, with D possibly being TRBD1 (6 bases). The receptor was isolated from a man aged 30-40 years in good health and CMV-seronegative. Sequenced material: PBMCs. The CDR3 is CASSTGILYGYTF. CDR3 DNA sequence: TGTGCCAGCAGTACAGGGATTCTTTATGGCTACACCTTC.